This T cell receptor beta chain is from a study of blood T cell repertoires in COVID-19. Study background: Specimens from acute and convalescent COVID-19 originated in the United States, Italy and Spain.

Libraries were prepared by immunoSEQ multiplex PCR; TCRdb keeps only in-frame clonotypes and omits some of them. The table lists 150,000 to 200,000 clones, roughly 80% of them singletons. This CDR3 is 13 amino acids long. The V end lost 7 bases, the J end lost 3 bases, and 13 bases lay between the germline ends. The V gene's germline CDR1 is ENHRY and CDR2 SYGVKD. This clone was recorded a few times. This chain links TRBV10-3 with TRBJ2-7; tentative D call: TRBD2 (5 bases). The source material was peripheral blood. This receptor was taken from a woman of 80 years or more with acute or convalescent COVID-19. In DNA form, the CDR3 reads TGTGCCATCAAGGGCAGACTATTCTACGAGCAGTACTTC. Translating gives CAIKGRLFYEQYF.